This TCR beta chain was retrieved from a study of cytomegalovirus exposure and HLA in healthy donors. This CDR3 is 15 amino acids long. V gave up 5 bases and J gave up 3 bases; unmatched junction bases: 6. CDR1 SGHTA and CDR2 FQGTGA come from the germline V gene. PCR involved 60 Vbeta and 13 Jbeta primers. Repertoires were generated with immunoSEQ multiplex PCR, while TCRdb's copy carries only in-frame clones and drops some. The table has 95,000 to 150,000 clones, about three quarters seen once. The TCR originated in a man aged 50 or older in good health and CMV-seronegative. The rearrangement joins TRBV7-3 to TRBJ2-3; 9 nucleotides align to TRBD1. The sequenced material came from PBMCs. CDR3 bases: TGTGCCAGCAGCCCCGGACAGGGGAGGACAGATACGCAGTATTTT. This codes for CASSPGQGRTDTQYF.